The 6 T cell receptor beta chains below come from one sample, sequenced in a study of T-cell reconstitution after alpha-beta-depleted transplantation in children. Unique molecular identifiers featured in how the TCRbeta library was prepared. TCRdb re-derived calls from the PCR reads in MiXCR, one entry per CDR3 protein. Among a few hundred thousand distinct CDR3 sequences, approximately 23% were seen once, and the ten largest hold 9.5% to 12%. This material consisted of PBMCs, mostly from graft donor cells, taken 180 days after TCRalphabeta/CD19-depleted stem cell transplant. These receptors originate from a male patient between 10 and 17 years old who had a stem cell transplant for acute lymphoblastic leukemia, so the T cells may come from the graft donor.

This chain connects TRBV6-1 to TRBJ2-7; weak D call: TRBD2 (5 bases). This CDR3 is 16 amino acids long. V lost 7 bases and J 7 bases, leaving 26 bases between the germline ends. In germline, CDR1 is MNHNS, CDR2 SASEGT. CDR3 DNA sequence: TGTGCCAGCACCATGCGCCCAACTATCAACTCGGGGGAGCAGTACTTC. Amino acid sequence: CASTMRPTINSGEQYF.

A word on this clonotype: At one of its ends the junction is not consistent with the germline gene, which may arise from a read error. V gene TRBV10-3 combines with J gene TRBJ2-4; 7 bases agree with TRBD2. Germline V gene data show CDR1 as ENHRY and CDR2 as SYGVKD. The CDR3 loop spans 16 amino acids. CDR3 region: CPISARGAGVKNIQYF. The CDR3 DNA follows: TGTCCCATCAGTGCCCGAGGTGCGGGAGTCAAAAACATTCAGTACTTC.

The rearrangement joins TRBV5-1 to TRBJ2-1; D is possibly TRBD2 (5 bases). Germline V gene sequence: CDR1 SGHRS, CDR2 YFSETQ. V was shortened by 0 bases and J by 5 bases, with 21 bases between the two germline ends. There are 18 residues in the CDR3. The CDR3 loop reads CASSLGTVGPPFNNEQFF. In DNA form, the CDR3 reads TGCGCCAGCAGCTTGGGGACTGTTGGTCCCCCTTTTAACAATGAGCAGTTCTTC.

The chain recombines TRBV14 with TRBJ1-5; maybe TRBD1 (6 bases). This CDR3 is built from 15 residues. CDR1 is SGHDN, CDR2 FVKESK, per germline. V was pared by 3 bases and J by 9 bases, with 18 bases between. The CDR3 spells CASSQADRLSRPQHF. The CDR3 coding sequence is TGTGCCAGCAGCCAGGCCGACAGGCTCTCTCGGCCCCAGCATTTT.

This sequence joins TRBV15 and TRBJ1-1; possible D gene TRBD1, 5 bases. The CDR3 has 14 residues. Per germline, CDR1 LNHNV and CDR2 YYDKDF (reference sequence). V lost 2 bases and J lost 5, with 12 bases in between. The CDR3 DNA reads as TGTGCCACCAGCAGACAGGGAATCTTTACTGAAGCTTTCTTT. Protein product: CATSRQGIFTEAFF.

This clonotype was counted only a few times. CDR3 bases: TGCGCCAGCAGCCAAGAGGGGGCACTAGCGGCTAGCTCCTACGAGCAGTACTTC. Translation: CASSQEGALAASSYEQYF. V and J are TRBV4-1 and TRBJ2-7; 8 bases are shared with TRBD2. J gave up 0 bases and V 0 bases, and 10 bases lay outside the gene matches. The CDR3 consists of 18 residues. Germline V gene data show CDR1 as MGHRA and CDR2 as YSYEKL.